This T cell receptor (beta chain) was observed in a study of blood T cell repertoires in COVID-19. Clones were read by immunoSEQ multiplex PCR, and TCRdb kept only the in-frame ones, dropping some. This sample yields 300,000 to 400,000 clones, of which around nine tenths are seen a single time; approximately 0.96% belongs to the top ten. Membership in each cohort depended on participant-reported clinical history. Germline V gene sequence: CDR1 LGHDT, CDR2 YNNKEL (reference sequence). Trimming cost V 1 base and J 2 bases; bases outside gene matches: 14. The length of the CDR3 is 18 residues. This sequence joins TRBV3-1 (or the pseudogene TRBV3-2) and TRBJ2-7, with 7 bases aligning to TRBD1. The receptor was derived from a woman aged 25 to 39 with acute COVID-19. Sequenced material: PBMCs or T cells enriched from blood (not recorded which). The CDR3 DNA is TGTGCCAGCAGCCAAGTCCGACAGGGACCGGGTATGGCCTACGAGCAGTACTTC. It is translated as CASSQVRQGPGMAYEQYF.